Below, 30 T cell receptor beta chains from the same sample are listed, as sequenced in a study of OX40 agonist ivuxolimab in advanced cancers. TCRdb's table, derived via immunoSEQ multiplex PCR, lists solely in-frame clones and lacks some. This table holds about 19,000 clones, roughly nine tenths found once. Sequencing was performed on CD4+ or CD8+ T cells sorted from blood, taken in a trial of the OX40 agonist ivuxolimab. These receptors were taken from an adult with an advanced solid tumor such as melanoma, head and neck, liver or kidney cancer.

The chain uses TRBV9 and TRBJ2-6; D is unresolved. Germline V gene lookup returns CDR1 SGDLS and CDR2 YYNGEE. Deletions cut 2 bases from V and 0 bases from J, with 9 bases between. The CDR3 totals 16 residues. The CDR3 coding sequence is TGTGCCAGCAGCGTCGTCGGTAGCTCTGGGGCCAACGTCCTGACTTTC. Translated: CASSVVGSSGANVLTF. Full variable domain (outside the CDR3, taken from reference TRBV9 and TRBJ2-6): DSGVTQTPKHLITATGQRVTLRCSPRSGDLSVYWYQQSLDQGLQFLIQYYNGEERAKGNILERFSAQQFPDLHSELNLSSLELGDSALYFCASSVVGSSGANVLTFGAGSRLTVL.

The chain couples TRBV9 to TRBJ2-1; D uncertain. The CDR3 runs to 16 residues. The V end was cut by 0 bases, the J end by 0 bases, with 10 bases between. The V gene's germline CDR1 is SGDLS and CDR2 YYNGEE. The CDR3 nucleotides read TGTGCCAGCAGCGTAGTCGGCTTCCCCTCCTACAATGAGCAGTTCTTC. Amino acid sequence: CASSVVGFPSYNEQFF.

This chain links TRBV4-3 with TRBJ2-1; 9 bases fit TRBD2. The trim removed 1 base at V and 0 bases at J, leaving 10 bases unmatched. The CDR3 totals 19 residues. Germline CDR1 LGHNA, CDR2 YSLEER. CDR3 coding DNA: TGCGCCAGCAGCCAAGTCCCCTCCTTAGCGGGAGACTCCTACAATGAGCAGTTCTTC. Its protein product is CASSQVPSLAGDSYNEQFF.

The V gene is TRBV7-2, the J gene TRBJ2-7; D is uncertain. The V gene lost 3 bases and the J gene lost 3 bases, with 15 bases spanning the gap. From germline, CDR1 is SGHTA and CDR2 FQGNSA. The CDR3 has 15 amino acids. DNA of the CDR3: TGTGCCAGCAGCTTGGGGATTGGCAAAAACTACGAGCAGTACTTC. It yields the protein CASSLGIGKNYEQYF.

CDR3 nucleotide sequence: TGTGCCAGCGGTTGGGAGCAGTACTTC. This codes for CASGWEQYF. The chain joins TRBV27 to TRBJ2-7, with unresolved D. From germline, CDR1 is MNHEY and CDR2 SMNVEV (reference sequence). This CDR3 is 9 amino acids long. Deletions cut 8 bases from V and 7 bases from J, with 6 bases between.

DNA for the CDR3: TGTGCCAGCAGCTTTTTCGCCGGGACGGAACACTACGAGCAGTACTTC. This encodes CASSFFAGTEHYEQYF. V usage is TRBV11-1 and J usage is TRBJ2-7; the D gene could be TRBD1 or TRBD2 (5 bases each). CDR3 size: 16 residues. Deletions cut 3 bases from V and 3 bases from J, with 18 bases between. Germline V lookup: CDR1 SGHAT, CDR2 FQDESV (reference sequence).

The chain is built from TRBV4-3 and TRBJ2-7; a weak D match, TRBD2 (5 bases). This CDR3 has 14 residues. Germline V gene sequence: CDR1 LGHNA, CDR2 YSLEER. V was cut by 0 bases and J by 0 bases, with 6 bases left in between. CDR3 sequence reads: CASSQEGSSYEQYF. The CDR3 region has the DNA TGCGCCAGCAGCCAAGAAGGGAGCTCCTACGAGCAGTACTTC.

The rearrangement uses TRBV29-1 and TRBJ2-7; TRBD2 agrees at 12 bases. The CDR3 contains 15 residues. V dropped 7 bases and J dropped 0; count of bases not matched to a gene: 7. The V gene's germline CDR1 is SQVTM and CDR2 ANQGSEA. The CDR3 loop is CSGLGLAGNSYEQYF. CDR3 in DNA: TGCAGCGGCCTCGGACTAGCGGGAAACTCCTACGAGCAGTACTTC.

This sequence joins TRBV30 and TRBJ2-6; perhaps TRBD2 as D (5 bases). The germline CDR1 and CDR2 sequences are GTSNPN and SVGIG (reference sequence). Trimming cost V 5 bases and J 0 bases, with 11 bases left between them. The CDR3 extends over 15 amino acids. CDR3 residues: CAWEGRISGANVLTF. CDR3 in DNA: TGTGCCTGGGAGGGTCGGATCTCTGGGGCCAACGTCCTGACTTTC.

V is TRBV4-3 and J is TRBJ1-1; D gene unclear. V dropped 2 bases and J dropped 5 bases, with 9 bases sitting between them. The CDR3 length is 13 residues. The germline gives CDR1 LGHNA, CDR2 YSLEER. This chain's CDR3 is CASSQYTKTEAFF. The CDR3 bases are TGCGCCAGCAGCCAATATACGAAAACTGAAGCTTTCTTT.

This chain joins TRBV18 and TRBJ2-3, with 8 bases fitting TRBD2. The V gene's germline CDR1 is KGHSH and CDR2 LQKENI. The CDR3 is 20 amino acids. V shed 2 bases and J 2 bases; nucleotides not matched to a gene: 18. For the CDR3, the DNA is TGTGCCAGCTCACCAGCCGGGACACGGACCTTAGCGGGACCCACAGATACGCAGTATTTT. This encodes CASSPAGTRTLAGPTDTQYF.

The chain carries TRBV2 and TRBJ1-4, with D tentatively TRBD1 (5 bases). Trimming left V 2 bases short and J 2 bases short, with 9 bases between. Germline CDR1 and CDR2: SNHLY and FYNNEI. The CDR3 is 15 residues long. This CDR3 reads CASSELGETNEKLFF. CDR3 bases: TGTGCCAGCAGTGAATTGGGGGAGACTAATGAAAAACTGTTTTTT.

The CDR3 spells CASASGTGPYEQYF. The CDR3 bases are TGTGCCAGCGCTTCCGGGACAGGGCCATACGAGCAGTACTTC. This chain connects TRBV9 to TRBJ2-7, with 9 nucleotides matching TRBD1. After removal of 7 bases from V and 4 bases from J, the junction contained 9 bases not matched to a gene. The CDR3 length is 14 residues. Germline CDR1 reads SGDLS; CDR2 reads YYNGEE. The variable domain in full, completed from reference TRBV9 and TRBJ2-7, reads DSGVTQTPKHLITATGQRVTLRCSPRSGDLSVYWYQQSLDQGLQFLIQYYNGEERAKGNILERFSAQQFPDLHSELNLSSLELGDSALYFCASASGTGPYEQYFGPGTRLTVT.

The rearrangement links TRBV19 to TRBJ2-7, with TRBD2 matching 10 bases. CDR1 and CDR2 (germline): LNHDA, SQIVND (reference sequence). This CDR3 contains 14 residues. After removal of 8 bases from V and 1 base from J, the junction contained 5 bases not matched to a gene. The CDR3 nucleotides read TGTGCCAGTGCTAGCGGGAGCGGGTCCTACGAGCAGTACTTC. Residues: CASASGSGSYEQYF.

The V and J genes are TRBV6-5 and TRBJ1-2; 7 bases agree with TRBD1. The germline CDR1 and CDR2 sequences are MNHEY and SVGAGI. There are 13 residues in the CDR3. The ends lost 4 bases at V and 6 bases at J; junction bases unmatched: 5. The CDR3 sequence: CASSFAGTDGYTF. In DNA form, the CDR3 reads TGTGCCAGCAGTTTTGCCGGGACAGATGGCTACACCTTC.

This chain links TRBV13 with TRBJ2-1; D call uncertain. V lost 3 bases to trimming and J lost 8 bases, with 14 bases between them. The length of the CDR3 is 14 residues. Germline assignment: CDR1 PRHDT and CDR2 FYEKMQ (reference sequence). The CDR3 here is CASSFFTRRDEQFF. DNA for the CDR3: TGTGCCAGCAGCTTTTTTACCCGCCGGGATGAGCAGTTCTTC.

V usage is TRBV27 and J usage is TRBJ1-2; TRBD1 might be the D (5 bases). The CDR3 is made up of 14 amino acids. The V end lost 2 bases, the J end lost 4 bases, and 11 bases lay between the germline ends. Germline lookup yields CDR1 MNHEY and CDR2 SMNVEV (reference sequence). The CDR3 loop is CASSLLGEGYGYTF. The DNA of the CDR3 is TGTGCCAGCAGTTTACTAGGGGAGGGCTATGGCTACACCTTC.

This clone was recorded only once. This sequence joins TRBV12-5 and TRBJ2-3, with TRBD2 as a possible D gene (7 bases). Trimming removed 0 bases from V and 4 bases from J, with 23 bases in between. This CDR3 region has 19 residues. Germline CDR1 is LGHNT and CDR2 is FRNRAP. The CDR3 sequence: CASGLVPSGTGRDADTQYF. The CDR3 DNA reads as TGTGCTAGTGGTTTGGTACCCTCGGGAACAGGGAGGGATGCAGATACGCAGTATTTT. The full variable domain, its missing parts supplied by reference TRBV12-5 and TRBJ2-3, is DARVTQTPRHKVTEMGQEVTMRCQPILGHNTVFWYRQTMMQGLELLAYFRNRAPLDDSGMPKDRFSAEMPDATLATLKIQPSEPRDSAVYFCASGLVPSGTGRDADTQYFGPGTRLTVL.

This clone has a single count. The chain carries TRBV4-2 and TRBJ2-2; TRBD1 matches 8 bases. J lost 0 bases, V lost 6 bases, and 9 bases had no gene match. There are 17 residues in the CDR3. Germline V gene sequence: CDR1 LGHNA, CDR2 YNFKEQ. The CDR3 here is CASRLEPGQANTGELFF. The CDR3 coding sequence is TGTGCCAGCAGACTTGAACCGGGACAGGCGAACACCGGGGAGCTGTTTTTT.

This clone was counted a single time. The chain has TRBV28 and TRBJ1-5; 9 positions agree with TRBD1. Germline values: CDR1 MDHEN, CDR2 SYDVKM. The CDR3 runs 15 residues. V was clipped by 4 bases and J by 3 bases; unmatched bases: 4. DNA of the CDR3: TGTGCCAGCAGTTCTGGGACAGGGAACAATCAGCCCCAGCATTTT. It yields the protein CASSSGTGNNQPQHF.

By share of the sample, this clone is medium-sized (0.01 to 0.1%). The chain recombines TRBV7-9 with TRBJ2-3; 12 positions agree with TRBD2. V lost 5 bases to trimming and J lost 0 bases; unmatched junction nucleotides: 6. The CDR3 totals 17 residues. CDR1 and CDR2 from the germline V gene are SEHNR and FQNEAQ (reference sequence). The CDR3 DNA reads as TGTGCCAGCAGCGGGACTAGCGGGTCTACTAGCACAGATACGCAGTATTTT. It is translated as CASSGTSGSTSTDTQYF.

With respect to this clone: Since a far larger clone is one base different, this is likely a read error. The gene calls are TRBV10-3 and TRBJ1-5, with D perhaps TRBD1 (5 bases). CDR1 ENHRY and CDR2 SYGVKD come from the germline V gene. Trimming pared 5 bases from V and 4 bases from J, leaving 12 bases between. This CDR3 spans 14 amino acids. The CDR3 bases are TGTGCCATCAGTTACGCGGGACGAAATCAGCCCCAGCATTTT. Translation: CAISYAGRNQPQHF.

The rearrangement joins TRBV25-1 to TRBJ2-1; D might be TRBD2 (5 bases). The CDR3 length is 11 residues. CDR1 and CDR2 from the germline V gene are MGHDK and SYGVNS. Trimming removed 8 bases from V and 9 bases from J, with 11 bases in between. The chain's CDR3 is CASFRGSEQFF. CDR3 DNA: TGTGCCAGCTTTAGAGGGAGTGAGCAGTTCTTC.

The chain carries TRBV4-3 and TRBJ2-5, with D possibly TRBD2 on 5 matching bases. The J call may be wrong; the DNA end is better matched by TRBJ2-7. Germline CDR1 is LGHNA and CDR2 is YSLEER. The CDR3 sequence is 16 residues long. CDR3 sequence reads: CASSQDRAPGSYEQYF. CDR3 nucleotides: TGCGCCAGCAGCCAAGATAGGGCTCCTGGGAGTTACGAGCAGTACTTC.

This chain uses TRBV27 with TRBJ2-2, with TRBD2 matching 11 bases. The CDR3 totals 17 residues. Germline V gene sequence: CDR1 MNHEY, CDR2 SMNVEV (reference sequence). Germline trimming cut 5 bases from V and 6 bases from J; bases unmatched to any gene: 11. CDR3 in DNA: TGTGCCAGCAGTCCTAATAGCGGGAGGGCTCACTCCGGGGAGCTGTTTTTT. The encoded protein is CASSPNSGRAHSGELFF.

The chain has TRBV4-1 and TRBJ2-5, with TRBD1 matching 10 bases. The J call may not be correct, given that the DNA end is closer to TRBJ2-7. Germline V lookup: CDR1 MGHRA, CDR2 YSYEKL. The CDR3 loop spans 13 amino acids. The CDR3 here is CASSRGTGDEQYF. The CDR3 DNA reads as TGCGCCAGCAGCCGCGGGACAGGGGACGAGCAGTACTTC.

J is TRBJ2-1 and V is TRBV19; 13 nucleotides agree with TRBD2. V shed 6 bases and J 14 bases; nucleotides not matched to a gene: 10. Germline V gene lookup returns CDR1 LNHDA and CDR2 SQIVND (reference sequence). The CDR3 consists of 14 residues. CDR3 in DNA: TGTGCCAGTAGCTATGCCGGACTAGCGGGAGTAGAGTTCTTC. Protein product: CASSYAGLAGVEFF.

The chain links TRBV28 to TRBJ2-2; 11 nucleotides agree with TRBD2. The J segment lost 7 bases and the V segment lost 4 bases, leaving 8 bases of the junction unmatched. Per the germline V gene, CDR1 is MDHEN and CDR2 is SYDVKM. This CDR3 is 16 amino acids long. The CDR3 nucleotides read TGTGCCAGCAGTTCCGGACTAGCGGGCAGGATCGGGGAGCTGTTTTTT. This sequence encodes CASSSGLAGRIGELFF.

This clone was picked up one time. This chain uses TRBV6-5 with TRBJ2-7; TRBD1 or TRBD2 may be the D gene (5 bases each). The germline gives CDR1 MNHEY, CDR2 SVGAGI. The CDR3 contains 14 residues. V lost 0 bases, J lost 3 bases, and 9 bases lay in between. In DNA form, the CDR3 reads TGTGCCAGCAGTTACTCGAGGGGAAGCTACGAGCAGTACTTC. Encoded protein: CASSYSRGSYEQYF.

The sample holds one count of this clone. The chain is built from TRBV9 and TRBJ2-7; tentatively, D is TRBD1 or TRBD2 (6 bases each). Trimming took 0 bases from V and 5 from J, leaving 12 bases between them. The CDR3 is made up of 14 amino acids. Germline V gene sequence: CDR1 SGDLS, CDR2 YYNGEE. The CDR3 sequence is CASSVGVGGHEQYF. For the CDR3, the DNA is TGTGCCAGCAGCGTAGGCGTGGGGGGCCACGAGCAGTACTTC.